This T cell receptor beta chain was captured by sequencing in a study of type 1 and type 2 diabetes patients. At the level of the study: Donors were type 1 diabetes, type 2 diabetes, or nondiabetic controls. Sequencing for the whole study yielded 18,976,912 paired-end reads. Study conclusions and caveats: Type 1 diabetes repertoires were significantly less diverse than type 2 diabetes ones.

The CDR3 extends over 13 amino acids. The V end lost 3 bases, the J end lost 4 bases, and 9 bases lay between the germline ends. Germline V gene lookup returns CDR1 DFQATT and CDR2 SNEGSKA (reference sequence). Comments on this clonotype: What it binds is not known.

All diabetic donors were classified as either type 1 or type 2 diabetes. Genomic DNA was the PCR template. A primer set of 30 forward and 13 reverse primers amplified the CDR3. One entry per CDR3 protein results from TCRdb running MiXCR on the multiplex PCR reads. This repertoire shows 280,000 or so distinct CDR3 sequences, roughly 44% found once; its top ten account for approximately 13%. The rearrangement uses TRBV20-1 and TRBJ1-4, with D possibly TRBD1 on 6 matching bases. The material sequenced was peripheral blood mononuclear cells (PBMCs). The origin of this receptor is a man aged 18 to 30 with type 2 diabetes. CDR3 DNA sequence: TGCAGTGCTAGCATAGGGGGTAATGAAAAACTGTTTTTT. It translates to CSASIGGNEKLFF.